Listed below are T cell receptor beta chains from one sample, sequenced in a study of CD8 T cells in ankylosing spondylitis. TCRdb re-derived calls from the 5' RACE reads in MiXCR, one entry per CDR3 protein. Of approximately 400,000 distinct CDR3 sequences in the sample, roughly a quarter were seen once. The sequenced sample was blood, either unsorted or a sorted T cell fraction (not recorded which). These receptors were taken from a male donor with ankylosing spondylitis. Each CDR3 is given with its conserved first and last residue. Fields, in order: clone size, J gene, V gene, D gene, CDR3 DNA, CDR3 protein. The D gene is left open where the match is weak. The size field is filled for only some rows; it gives once, few, many or a size class.

size: many
J: TRBJ2-1
V: TRBV29-1
D: TRBD2
DNA: TGCAGCGTTGAAGAGGGACTAGCGGGTTCCAATGAGCAGTTCTTC
CDR3: CSVEEGLAGSNEQFF

size: few
J: TRBJ2-2
V: TRBV5-1
D: .
DNA: TGCGCCAGCAGCCCTCCTGGACAGCCGACCGGGGAGCTGTTTTTT
CDR3: CASSPPGQPTGELFF

size: few
J: TRBJ1-3
V: TRBV5-6
D: .
DNA: TGTGCCAGCAGCTTGGACAGCTACTCTGGAAACACCATATATTTT
CDR3: CASSLDSYSGNTIYF

size: .
J: TRBJ2-2
V: TRBV20-1
D: TRBD2
DNA: TGCAGTGCTAGAGATTTTAGACTAGCGGGAGCGAGCGCGAACACCGGGGAGCTGTTTTTT
CDR3: CSARDFRLAGASANTGELFF

size: .
J: TRBJ2-5
V: TRBV20-1
D: .
DNA: TGCAGTGCCCCGGGACTCACGCAAGAGACCCAGTACTTC
CDR3: CSAPGLTQETQYF

size: few
J: TRBJ2-3
V: TRBV27
D: .
DNA: TGTGCCAGCAGTTTAGTGGAGCGCACAGATACGCAGTATTTT
CDR3: CASSLVERTDTQYF

size: few
J: TRBJ2-7
V: TRBV12-3/TRBV12-4
D: .
DNA: TGTGCCAGCAGTTTCAGCCCGGCCTACGAGCAGTACTTC
CDR3: CASSFSPAYEQYF

size: .
J: TRBJ2-1
V: TRBV10-3
D: TRBD2
DNA: TGTGCCATCAGTGAGCCCGGACTAGCGGGTTACAATGAGCAGTTCTTC
CDR3: CAISEPGLAGYNEQFF

size: few
J: TRBJ2-1
V: TRBV2
D: .
DNA: TGTGCCAGCAGAGCAGAATCCTACAATGAGCAGTTCTTC
CDR3: CASRAESYNEQFF

size: many
J: TRBJ2-2
V: TRBV7-9
D: TRBD1
DNA: TGTGCCAGCAGCGATGACAGGGTGGCGAACACCGGGGAGCTGTTTTTT
CDR3: CASSDDRVANTGELFF

size: few
J: TRBJ1-3
V: TRBV30
D: .
DNA: TGTGCCTGGAGGGCGCGGGGGGCTGGAAACACCATATATTTT
CDR3: CAWRARGAGNTIYF

size: few
J: TRBJ2-1
V: TRBV20-1
D: TRBD2
DNA: TGCAGTGACGGGACTAGCGGGAGGGGTGAGCAGTTCTTC
CDR3: CSDGTSGRGEQFF

size: .
J: TRBJ1-2
V: TRBV30
D: TRBD1
DNA: TGTGCCTGGAGCGGAGGACAGGCGATCCTCTATGGCTACACCTTC
CDR3: CAWSGGQAILYGYTF

size: .
J: TRBJ2-1
V: TRBV29-1
D: .
DNA: TGCAGCGTTGAAGCGGGCCCCGTTCGTGAGCAGTTCTTC
CDR3: CSVEAGPVREQFF

size: few
J: TRBJ1-2
V: TRBV10-3
D: .
DNA: TGTGCCATCAGTGCCAAAGACCAGGGCACTCGCATTAATGGCTACACCTTC
CDR3: CAISAKDQGTRINGYTF